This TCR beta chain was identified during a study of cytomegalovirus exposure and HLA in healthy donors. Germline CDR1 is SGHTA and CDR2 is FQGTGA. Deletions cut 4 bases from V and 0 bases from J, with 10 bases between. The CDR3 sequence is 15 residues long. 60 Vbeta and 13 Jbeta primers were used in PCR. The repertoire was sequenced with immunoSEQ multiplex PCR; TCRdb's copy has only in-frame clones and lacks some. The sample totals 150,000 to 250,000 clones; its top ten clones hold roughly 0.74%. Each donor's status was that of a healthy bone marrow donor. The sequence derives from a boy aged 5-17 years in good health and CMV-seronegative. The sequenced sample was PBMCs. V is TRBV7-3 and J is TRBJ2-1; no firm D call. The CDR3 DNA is TGTGCCAGCAGCTCCCTACCCGGCTCCTACAATGAGCAGTTCTTC. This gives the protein CASSSLPGSYNEQFF. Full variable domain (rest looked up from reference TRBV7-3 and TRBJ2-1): GAGVSQTPSNKVTEKGKYVELRCDPISGHTALYWYRQSLGQGPEFLIYFQGTGAADDSGLPNDRFFAVRPEGSVSTLKIQRTERGDSAVYLCASSSLPGSYNEQFFGPGTRLTVL.